These 24 T cell receptor beta chains share one sample of origin, sequenced in a study of shared clonotypes between healthy human individuals. The protocol was immunoSEQ multiplex PCR, while the TCRdb copy is restricted to in-frame clones and leaves out a portion. The repertoire includes about 330,000 clones, around 86% of them detected once, and roughly 17% sits in the top ten. The material sequenced was memory CD8+ T cells sorted from blood. The sample's subset: CD45RO+ cells pooled with CCR7-negative TemRA cells. Receptors originate from a man aged 18 to 29 in good health.

The rearrangement joins TRBV28 to TRBJ2-7; weak D call: TRBD2 (6 bases). This CDR3 has 15 residues. CDR1 and CDR2 from the germline V gene are MDHEN and SYDVKM. With 6 bases removed from V and 7 bases from J, the gap between germline ends came to 22 bases. For the CDR3, the DNA is TGTGCCAGCAGCCCGGAGGGGACCGGGGTAGGAGAGCAGTACTTC. Protein: CASSPEGTGVGEQYF.

The chain joins TRBV9 to TRBJ1-2; TRBD1 aligns across 8 bases. The germline V gene has CDR1 SGDLS and CDR2 YYNGEE. This CDR3 has 12 residues. Trimming took 4 bases from V and 8 from J; bases not matched to a gene: 4. For the CDR3, the DNA is TGTGCCAGCAGCCCCTCAGGGGGCGGCTACACCTTC. Amino acid sequence: CASSPSGGGYTF.

This chain joins TRBV11-3 and TRBJ2-7; D may be TRBD1 or TRBD2 (5 bases each). CDR3 length equals 14 residues. The V gene's germline CDR1 is SGHNT and CDR2 YENEEA. Trimming took 5 bases from V and 5 from J, leaving 16 bases between them. CDR3 residues: CASSPRDGDHEQYF. The CDR3 nucleotides read TGTGCCAGCAGCCCCAGGGACGGTGACCACGAGCAGTACTTC.

The J gene is TRBJ1-1, the V gene TRBV29-1; D is undetermined. This CDR3 region has 11 residues. Trimming left V 3 bases short and J 11 bases short, with 13 bases between. Germline CDR1 SQVTM, CDR2 ANQGSEA. In DNA, the CDR3 is TGCAGCGTTGAGGGAACCATAGAGGCTTTCTTT. Amino acid sequence: CSVEGTIEAFF.

V gene TRBV7-9 combines with J gene TRBJ2-3; 7 positions agree with TRBD2. CDR1 and CDR2 from the germline V gene are SEHNR and FQNEAQ (reference sequence). The ends lost 3 bases at V and 0 bases at J; junction bases unmatched: 9. The CDR3 sequence is 17 residues long. CDR3 DNA: TGTGCCAGCAGCTTGGCCGAGCGGGATCCTAGCACAGATACGCAGTATTTT. It encodes CASSLAERDPSTDTQYF.

The gene calls are TRBV4-1 and TRBJ2-2, with TRBD1 matching over 10 bases. Trimming took 5 bases from V and 2 from J; bases not matched to a gene: 2. CDR1 and CDR2 (germline): MGHRA, YSYEKL. This CDR3 spans 15 amino acids. CDR3 DNA: TGCGCCAGCAGCTGGGACAGGGGTAACACCGGGGAGCTGTTTTTT. Translated, it gives CASSWDRGNTGELFF.

The V call is TRBV27, the J call TRBJ2-7; D may be TRBD1 (5 bases). The CDR3 loop spans 13 amino acids. CDR1 and CDR2 (germline): MNHEY, SMNVEV (reference sequence). The germline V and J ends were trimmed by 3 bases and 4 bases, with 10 bases remaining between them. The DNA of the CDR3 is TGTGCCAGCAGTTTCACAGGTCAATACGAGCAGTACTTC. It codes for CASSFTGQYEQYF.

The chain is built from TRBV6-1 and TRBJ2-7; D is undetermined. V was shortened by 0 bases and J by 3 bases, with 21 bases between the two germline ends. Germline V gene data show CDR1 as MNHNS and CDR2 as SASEGT. The CDR3 runs 18 residues. The CDR3 coding sequence is TGTGCCAGCAGTGAAGCGCTTCGGAGAGACCGAACGAACTACGAGCAGTACTTC. This translates into CASSEALRRDRTNYEQYF.

The chain carries TRBV29-1 and TRBJ2-1, with a possible D match to TRBD1 (5 bases). There are 14 residues in the CDR3. With 4 bases removed from V and 4 bases from J, the gap between germline ends came to 14 bases. CDR1 and CDR2 (germline): SQVTM, ANQGSEA. CDR3: CSVAPQGSYNEQFF. As DNA, the CDR3 is TGCAGCGTTGCCCCCCAGGGTTCGTACAATGAGCAGTTCTTC.

The rearrangement links TRBV29-1 to TRBJ2-5, with 8 positions matching TRBD1. Trimming cost V 2 bases and J 3 bases; bases outside gene matches: 5. The germline gives CDR1 SQVTM, CDR2 ANQGSEA. There are 14 residues in the CDR3. CDR3 loop: CSVEKTGEEETQYF. The CDR3 DNA sequence: TGCAGCGTTGAAAAGACAGGGGAGGAAGAGACCCAGTACTTC. The full variable domain, its missing parts supplied by reference TRBV29-1 and TRBJ2-5, is SAVISQKPSRDICQRGTSLTIQCQVDSQVTMMFWYRQQPGQSLTLIATANQGSEATYESGFVIDKFPISRPNLTFSTLTVSNMSPEDSSIYLCSVEKTGEEETQYFGPGTRLLVL.

Regarding this clone: This sample also contains other DNA sequences that code for the same CDR3. CDR3 in DNA: TGTGCCAGCAGCTTAGGGCGCGGGGGAGATACGCAGTATTTT. Protein sequence: CASSLGRGGDTQYF. The chain carries TRBV11-2 and TRBJ2-3; 7 nucleotides agree with TRBD2. CDR3 length: 14 residues. CDR1 and CDR2 from the germline V gene are SGHAT and FQNNGV. V was clipped by 1 base and J by 5 bases; unmatched bases: 3.

This chain uses TRBV7-9 with TRBJ1-4; D not certain. Deletions cut 3 bases from V and 2 bases from J, with 10 bases between. Germline V gene sequence: CDR1 SEHNR, CDR2 FQNEAQ (reference sequence). This CDR3 is 15 amino acids long. The CDR3 loop is CASSFTTATNEKLFF. The CDR3 region has the DNA TGTGCCAGCAGCTTTACGACGGCGACTAATGAAAAACTGTTTTTT.

The chain recombines TRBV28 with TRBJ1-6; tentatively, D is TRBD1 (5 bases). Trimming pared 6 bases from V and 18 bases from J, leaving 30 bases between. CDR1 and CDR2 from the germline V gene are MDHEN and SYDVKM. The CDR3 runs 16 residues. CDR3 amino acids: CASRCSGTGKRENCHF. The CDR3 DNA follows: TGTGCCAGCAGGTGCTCCGGGACGGGAAAGAGGGAGAATTGCCACTTT. The variable domain in full, with the rest retrieved from reference TRBV28 and TRBJ1-6, is DVKVTQSSRYLVKRTGEKVFLECVQDMDHENMFWYRQDPGLGLRLIYFSYDVKMKEKGDIPEGYSVSREKKERFSLILESASTNQTSMYLCASRCSGTGKRENCHFGNGTRLTVT.

This clone was detected a few times. This sequence joins TRBV6-5 and TRBJ1-4, with D uncertain. V was clipped by 2 bases and J by 6 bases, with 13 bases between them. The CDR3 is 15 residues long. Germline V gives CDR1 MNHEY, CDR2 SVGAGI. The CDR3 sequence: CASSYEQVEYEKLFF. CDR3 bases: TGTGCCAGCAGTTACGAGCAGGTCGAATATGAAAAACTGTTTTTT.

The CDR3 here is CASSRIGYQETEAFF. Written as DNA, the CDR3 is TGTGCCAGCAGTCGAATCGGCTATCAGGAAACTGAAGCTTTCTTT. The chain has TRBV6-9 and TRBJ1-1, with D unresolved. Germline CDR1 is MNHGY and CDR2 is SVAAGI. The CDR3 is 15 amino acids. V shed 5 bases and J shed 5 bases, with 18 bases lying between them.

The rearrangement uses TRBV29-1 and TRBJ1-2; D is unclear. V shed 4 bases and J shed 8 bases, with 11 bases lying between them. This CDR3 has 11 residues. From germline, CDR1 is SQVTM and CDR2 ANQGSEA. In nucleotides, the CDR3 is TGCAGCGTTGTAGGCCACGGGGGCTACACCTTC. Its translation is CSVVGHGGYTF.

The gene calls are TRBV7-9 and TRBJ2-7; possibly TRBD2 for D (6 bases). The V end lost 1 base, the J end lost 8 bases, and 15 bases lay between the germline ends. The germline gives CDR1 SEHNR, CDR2 FQNEAQ (reference sequence). The CDR3 is 14 residues long. The CDR3 DNA is TGTGCCAGCAGCTTAGAGATGACCGGAGGGAAGCAGTACTTC. It specifies CASSLEMTGGKQYF.

There are a few counts of this clone. The V call is TRBV19, the J call TRBJ1-2; D unclear. The CDR3 spans 12 residues. V was cut by 1 base and J by 3 bases, with 3 bases left in between. CDR1 and CDR2 from the germline V gene are LNHDA and SQIVND (reference sequence). The CDR3 loop reads CASSIGDYGYTF. The CDR3 nucleotides are TGTGCCAGTAGTATAGGCGACTATGGCTACACCTTC. The whole variable domain, filled in from reference TRBV19 and TRBJ1-2, reads DGGITQSPKYLFRKEGQNVTLSCEQNLNHDAMYWYRQDPGQGLRLIYYSQIVNDFQKGDIAEGYSVSREKKESFPLTVTSAQKNPTAFYLCASSIGDYGYTFGSGTRLTVV.

The chain employs TRBV4-1 and TRBJ2-7; D unclear. There are 13 residues in the CDR3. V was pared by 1 base and J by 3 bases, with 7 bases between. The germline gives CDR1 MGHRA, CDR2 YSYEKL. CDR3 region: CASSQGTNYEQYF. The DNA for the CDR3 is TGCGCCAGCAGCCAAGGGACCAACTACGAGCAGTACTTC.

The V gene is TRBV2, the J gene TRBJ2-7; 8 positions agree with TRBD2. V trimming: 9 bases; J trimming: 6 bases; junction bases outside the gene matches: 10. CDR1 is SNHLY and CDR2 is FYNNEI in the germline V gene. The CDR3 runs 13 residues. This chain's CDR3 is CARDLAGTPEQYF. In DNA, the CDR3 is TGTGCCAGAGATTTAGCGGGAACTCCCGAGCAGTACTTC.

This clone was counted many times. The V and J genes are TRBV21-1 and TRBJ2-7; the D segment call TRBD1 is taken from the table without a DNA check. TRBV21-1 is a recognized pseudogene. This CDR3 has 14 residues. The CDR3 DNA sequence: TGTGCCAGCAGCAATCCGGACAGGGCCAACGAGCAGTACTTC. The encoded protein is CASSNPDRANEQYF.

The J gene is TRBJ2-7, the V gene TRBV5-6; D assignment may be TRBD1 or TRBD2 (5 bases each). Trimming stripped 6 bases from V and 2 bases from J, with 18 bases between. The germline gives CDR1 SGHDT, CDR2 YYEEEE. The CDR3 contains 15 residues. The CDR3 nucleotides are TGTGCCAGCAACCACGGGGACCACTACCCCTACGAGCAGTACTTC. Amino acid sequence: CASNHGDHYPYEQYF.

The chain combines TRBV29-1 with TRBJ1-2, with TRBD1 matching 9 bases. This CDR3 has 13 amino acids. J was trimmed by 3 bases and V by 6 bases; bases with no gene match: 5. From germline, CDR1 is SQVTM and CDR2 ANQGSEA. In DNA, the CDR3 is TGCAGCGTGCGGGGACAGGGTTACTATGGCTACACCTTC. It translates to CSVRGQGYYGYTF.

J is TRBJ1-3 and V is TRBV2; D is possibly TRBD1 (6 bases). The CDR3 length is 16 residues. The V end was cut by 6 bases, the J end by 0 bases, with 15 bases between. Germline V gene data show CDR1 as SNHLY and CDR2 as FYNNEI. The CDR3 loop is CASRDPGASSGNTIYF. CDR3 coding DNA: TGTGCCAGCAGAGACCCAGGGGCGAGCTCTGGAAACACCATATATTTT.